These T cell receptor beta chains were read from a single sample in a study of T-cell memory formation after mild COVID-19. TCRdb independently ran MiXCR on the 5' RACE reads; one entry per CDR3 protein. The table has hundreds of thousands of distinct CDR3 sequences, 18% seen once. Sequenced sample: PBMCs or a T cell subset sorted from them (not recorded which). The receptors shown here come from a young man who had mild COVID-19 (a few samples of this study predate the infection). Cell type and time point are not known. Both conserved end residues are trimmed from each CDR3.

v_call cdr3_aa
TRBV7-2 ASSSAGQSYEQY
TRBV5-1 ASSKGWGTVVRIGWRSEKLF
TRBV15 ATSRAVGGRRAF
TRBV2 ASSPGTYQETQY
TRBV20-1 SARQGGHEQF
TRBV7-7 ASSPQGGNEKLF
TRBV5-1 ASSLGGSPNGYT
TRBV5-4 ASSPGTAYNEQF
TRBV6-2/TRBV6-3 ASSYSGPWEQY
TRBV7-2 ASSYDRGYGYT
TRBV20-1 SASGTANTGELF
TRBV6-2/TRBV6-3 ASSYSGGVYGYT
TRBV5-1 ASSFPGRNYGYT
TRBV2 ASSDPTDTQY
TRBV10-3 ATKAGLANEKLF
TRBV6-2/TRBV6-3 ASTDARGNQPQH
TRBV7-7 ASSFRGADTQY
TRBV20-1 SARPGQGPGNTIY
TRBV12-3/TRBV12-4 ASSFGPTAF
TRBV24-1 ATSDLGTGQETQY
TRBV20-1 SARIVGQGLGEQY
TRBV29-1 SGRLAGIETQY
TRBV4-1 ASSREPDVDTQY
TRBV6-5 ASSALLPSGANVLT
TRBV5-1 ASSPGQGGTDTQY
TRBV12-3/TRBV12-4 ASSSNRVHSPLH
TRBV20-1 SAPEGARDTQY
TRBV29-1 SVRDLNTEAF
TRBV7-2 ASSLIVTGPANEKLF
TRBV12-3/TRBV12-4 ASSPLRGTGLF
TRBV7-3 ASSLNGDSETQY
TRBV7-2 ASNPEGRGSYNEQF
TRBV7-2 ASSSRSLSYEQY
TRBV12-3/TRBV12-4 ASSAPDRGEETQY
TRBV4-3 ASSHSRQGGQPQH
TRBV6-5 AIKHPPKRGYNEQF
TRBV18 ASSPGLASGNEQF
TRBV7-9 ASSLARDRETQY
TRBV10-3 AISVSADNYGYT
TRBV4-3 ASSQSLQGYTGELF
TRBV21-1 ASSKGPGQGPYNSPLH
TRBV7-9 ASSTRQGKEAF
TRBV10-3 AISGGFTDTQY
TRBV11-2 ASSSWGLAGGINTQY
TRBV7-3 ASSLTGGFGELF
TRBV15 ATSRGLAGVSDTQY
TRBV4-2 ASSQVGGGPGNEQF
TRBV7-9 ASSLQGAYNEQF
TRBV7-3 ASSLNSRGVRDTQY
TRBV7-8 ASSGTRLTGELF
TRBV5-1 ASGRLVRETQY
TRBV20-1 SAMSRLLNTGELF
TRBV5-6 ASSLVSVGNTIY
TRBV19 ASSAGPPGSTQY
TRBV19 ASSISPGDTGELF
TRBV12-3/TRBV12-4 ASSIQPNYGYT
TRBV20-1 SARDPRGNTDTQY